Below are 14 T cell receptor beta chains sequenced from a single sample in a study of CD8+ T cells in alopecia areata. RNA, once extracted, was reverse transcribed into cDNA for use as the sequencing template. Generated by immunoSEQ multiplex PCR, the TCRdb table keeps only in-frame clones and is missing some. The repertoire holds about 190,000 clones, with more than 55% as singletons. Specified treatment: oral pan-JAK inhibitor, 5-10 mg twice daily. This sample comprised CD4+ T cells sorted from blood, obtained around week 50, from a patient treated with tofacitinib. Receptors originate from a human donor with alopecia areata.

The chain joins TRBV30 to TRBJ1-1, with 7 bases matching TRBD1. Germline CDR1 GTSNPN, CDR2 SVGIG (reference sequence). The CDR3 loop spans 15 amino acids. The V and J ends lost 2 bases and 2 bases, in that order; junction bases with no gene match: 8. The CDR3 DNA reads TGTGCCTGGAGTAATAAGGGGGCGGCTAACACTGAAGCTTTCTTT. This gives the protein CAWSNKGAANTEAFF.

The chain combines TRBV4-3 with TRBJ2-1; 7 bases match TRBD2. This CDR3 contains 15 residues. Germline CDR1 and CDR2: LGHNA and YSLEER. J lost 5 bases, V lost 1 base, and 5 bases had no gene match. The CDR3 is CASSQGGTTDNEQFF. CDR3 sequence (DNA): TGCGCCAGCAGCCAAGGGGGGACTACCGACAATGAGCAGTTCTTC.

As to this clone: This specimen includes other DNA sequences encoding the same CDR3. The chain carries TRBV5-4 and TRBJ2-1; 7 bases align to TRBD2. Per germline, CDR1 SGHNT and CDR2 YYREEE (reference sequence). The CDR3 is 16 residues long. V was clipped by 0 bases and J by 0 bases; unmatched bases: 3. The CDR3, as DNA: TGTGCCAGCAGCTTGGCCGGCGGGAGCTCCTACAATGAGCAGTTCTTC. Amino acids: CASSLAGGSSYNEQFF.

The gene calls are TRBV15 and TRBJ1-1; the D is unclear. The germline CDR1 and CDR2 sequences are LNHNV and YYDKDF (reference sequence). The CDR3 runs 15 residues. V was shortened by 1 base and J by 6 bases, with 15 bases between the two germline ends. The CDR3 sequence is CATSRAAGLGAEAFF. CDR3 coding DNA: TGTGCCACCAGCAGAGCGGCAGGCCTAGGCGCTGAAGCTTTCTTT.

This chain links TRBV7-2 with TRBJ1-2, with a tentative D call TRBD1 (5 bases). Looked up from germline, CDR1 is SGHTA and CDR2 is FQGNSA. The V and J ends lost 1 base and 3 bases respectively, with 12 bases between them. This CDR3 has 15 residues. The CDR3 spells CASSLVGGLDYGYTF. CDR3 in DNA: TGTGCCAGCAGCTTAGTCGGGGGGTTGGACTATGGCTACACCTTC.

This clone appeared a single time. The J gene is TRBJ2-5, the V gene TRBV11-2, with 10 bases aligning to TRBD1. This CDR3 comprises 16 residues. Germline V CDR1 and CDR2: SGHAT, FQNNGV. Trimming at V came to 5 bases and at J to 5 bases, leaving 11 bases not matched to a gene. This CDR3 is CASSRDRGFSGETQYF. The CDR3 DNA is TGTGCCAGCAGCCGGGACAGGGGTTTCTCGGGTGAGACCCAGTACTTC.

This clone was counted between two and nine times. The rearrangement joins TRBV28 to TRBJ2-7, with D unclear. Germline V gives CDR1 MDHEN, CDR2 SYDVKM. Trimming stripped 4 bases from V and 4 bases from J, with 5 bases between. The CDR3 sequence is 11 residues long. The CDR3 spells CASSSQYEQYF. As DNA, the CDR3 is TGTGCCAGCAGTTCGCAGTACGAGCAGTACTTC.

The chain uses TRBV6-5 and TRBJ1-2; 10 nucleotides line up with TRBD1. The CDR3 is made up of 13 amino acids. Per the germline V gene, CDR1 is MNHEY and CDR2 is SVGAGI. Germline trimming cut 4 bases from V and 5 bases from J; bases unmatched to any gene: 1. The CDR3 protein is CASSSGQGYGYTF. As DNA, the CDR3 is TGTGCCAGCAGTTCGGGACAGGGGTATGGCTACACCTTC.

V and J are TRBV7-7 and TRBJ2-4; D call uncertain. The germline V gene encodes CDR1 SSHAT and CDR2 FNYEAQ (reference sequence). Trimming removed 1 base from V and 3 bases from J, with 7 bases in between. The CDR3 consists of 14 residues. CDR3 in DNA: TGTGCCAGCAGCTTAGGCCAGCACAAAAACATTCAGTACTTC. Translating it yields CASSLGQHKNIQYF.

This sequence joins TRBV30 and TRBJ1-1; no reliable D call. This CDR3 comprises 14 residues. V lost 0 bases and J lost 6, with 14 bases in between. Germline CDR1 reads GTSNPN; CDR2 reads SVGIG (reference sequence). CDR3 amino acids: CAWSVPPRVAEAFF. The CDR3 coding sequence is TGTGCCTGGAGTGTACCTCCGAGGGTGGCTGAAGCTTTCTTT.

This clone was observed a handful of times. V is TRBV7-2 and J is TRBJ1-1; 11 bases line up with TRBD1. This CDR3 has 16 amino acids. After removal of 3 bases from V and 6 bases from J, the junction contained 9 bases not matched to a gene. The V gene's germline CDR1 is SGHTA and CDR2 FQGNSA. DNA for the CDR3: TGTGCCAGCAGCTTGGGACAGGGGGTTCAAGCCTCTGAAGCTTTCTTT. It encodes CASSLGQGVQASEAFF.

This clone was observed a few times. The chain recombines TRBV2 with TRBJ2-1; TRBD2 agrees at 7 bases. This CDR3 comprises 13 residues. The germline gives CDR1 SNHLY, CDR2 FYNNEI. Trimming cost V 4 bases and J 7 bases; bases outside gene matches: 4. CDR3 in amino acids: CASSGGAGNEQFF. CDR3 bases: TGTGCCAGCAGTGGGGGAGCGGGGAATGAGCAGTTCTTC.

The chain links TRBV30 to TRBJ2-7, with 7 nucleotides matching TRBD1. With 4 bases clipped from V and 3 bases from J, the junction kept 6 bases outside the gene matches. The V gene's germline CDR1 is GTSNPN and CDR2 SVGIG (reference sequence). The CDR3 is 13 amino acids. The DNA of the CDR3 is TGTGCCTGGACGGGACAGCATCTCTACGAGCAGTACTTC. As protein: CAWTGQHLYEQYF.

The V gene is TRBV30, the J gene TRBJ2-7, with D possibly being TRBD1 (6 bases). Germline assignment: CDR1 GTSNPN and CDR2 SVGIG (reference sequence). The CDR3 length is 13 residues. The V end was cut by 6 bases, the J end by 1 base, with 13 bases between. CDR3 amino acids: CACTQGTSYEQYF. The CDR3, as DNA: TGTGCCTGTACCCAGGGGACATCCTACGAGCAGTACTTC.